Below are 28 T cell receptor beta chains sequenced from a single sample in a study of monozygotic twins with inflammatory bowel disease. TCRdb reprocessed the 5' RACE reads, with one entry per CDR3 protein and no DNA. The table for this sample gives some 450,000 distinct CDR3 sequences. The sample consisted of blood. These TCRs come from a human donor with ulcerative colitis or Crohn's disease, or a healthy co-twin of an affected twin (not recorded which).

The chain couples TRBV7-9 to TRBJ1-2. Germline V gene sequence: CDR1 SEHNR, CDR2 FQNEAQ (reference sequence). This CDR3 contains 14 residues. CDR3 loop: CASSQSGPFYGYTF.

The J gene is TRBJ1-6, the V gene TRBV13; there is no DNA to check the TCRdb D call of TRBD1. The CDR3 has 17 amino acids. CDR1 PRHDT and CDR2 FYEKMQ come from the germline V gene (reference sequence). The CDR3 loop is CASSLGLGGSYNSPLHF.

The chain has TRBV11-2 and TRBJ2-3; the D call from TCRdb, TRBD2, cannot be confirmed without DNA. This CDR3 is built from 16 residues. Germline CDR1 is SGHAT and CDR2 is FQNNGV. CDR3 protein: CASSLLTSAGGDTQYF.

The V and J genes are TRBV20-1 and TRBJ2-5; TCRdb outputs TRBD2, but without DNA this stays unchecked. The CDR3 extends over 15 amino acids. Germline assignment: CDR1 DFQATT and CDR2 SNEGSKA (reference sequence). CDR3 residues: CSASGSGDIQETQYF.

CDR3 in amino acids: CASVGNYEQYF. The chain combines TRBV12-5 with TRBJ2-7. Per germline, CDR1 LGHNT and CDR2 FRNRAP. The CDR3 has 11 amino acids.

The chain recombines TRBV20-1 with TRBJ2-3; TCRdb picks TRBD2, but there is no DNA to check that call. The germline CDR1 and CDR2 sequences are DFQATT and SNEGSKA (reference sequence). This CDR3 comprises 14 residues. The CDR3 is CSAQPSGLTDTQYF.

The rearrangement uses TRBV9 and TRBJ1-3. The CDR3 is 15 amino acids. Germline V gene sequence: CDR1 SGDLS, CDR2 YYNGEE. The CDR3 reads CASSVDGSSGNTIYF.

This sequence joins TRBV7-2 and TRBJ2-1. Looked up from germline, CDR1 is SGHTA and CDR2 is FQGNSA. The CDR3 contains 15 residues. The CDR3 sequence: CASSLEALTYNEQFF.

This chain links TRBV20-1 with TRBJ2-7; the D call of TRBD1 rests on TCRdb alone, since no DNA is present to check it. This CDR3 spans 14 amino acids. CDR1 is DFQATT, CDR2 SNEGSKA, per germline (reference sequence). The CDR3 here is CSARGSGQMGEQYF.

This chain links TRBV6-5 with TRBJ2-7. Germline V gene lookup returns CDR1 MNHEY and CDR2 SVGAGI. The CDR3 contains 16 residues. The CDR3 here is CASSYRTKAGALEQYF.

V and J are TRBV5-1 and TRBJ2-7; TCRdb's D gene call, TRBD1, goes unchecked for lack of DNA. Germline V CDR1 and CDR2: SGHRS, YFSETQ. The CDR3 length is 14 residues. The CDR3 reads CASSLEGTRGEQYF.

The chain joins TRBV28 to TRBJ2-1; absent DNA, TCRdb's TRBD1 call cannot be checked. Germline lookup yields CDR1 MDHEN and CDR2 SYDVKM. This CDR3 spans 15 amino acids. This CDR3 is CASSFIQGKKNEQFF.

V gene TRBV20-1 combines with J gene TRBJ2-4. There are 14 residues in the CDR3. The V gene's germline CDR1 is DFQATT and CDR2 SNEGSKA (reference sequence). The CDR3 region is CSARAGVAKNIQYF.

V and J are TRBV28 and TRBJ2-7. The CDR3 is 14 amino acids. Germline V CDR1 and CDR2: MDHEN, SYDVKM. CDR3 residues: CASSRRRNSYEQYF.

The V and J genes are TRBV19 and TRBJ2-1; TCRdb selects TRBD2, and the lack of DNA leaves this call unchecked. The CDR3 contains 12 residues. The germline V gene encodes CDR1 LNHDA and CDR2 SQIVND (reference sequence). CDR3 sequence: CASNTSPDEQFF.

The V call is TRBV5-1, the J call TRBJ1-6; TCRdb calls TRBD1, which cannot be checked without DNA. CDR3 size: 12 residues. Germline loops: CDR1 SGHRS, CDR2 YFSETQ. CDR3 sequence: CASSLDGGTLHF.

The CDR3 spells CASRKGQGSITEAFF. The chain employs TRBV6-1 and TRBJ1-1; the TCRdb call, TRBD1, lacks DNA for checking. The length of the CDR3 is 15 residues. Germline-derived CDR1 and CDR2 are MNHNS and SASEGT.

The chain couples TRBV27 to TRBJ2-5. CDR3 size: 13 residues. CDR1 is MNHEY, CDR2 SMNVEV, per germline (reference sequence). The CDR3 region is CASSLALRETQYF.

The CDR3: CASSFTTGRETQYF. The chain uses TRBV5-4 and TRBJ2-5; TCRdb proposes TRBD1, but this gene call is untestable without DNA. There are 14 residues in the CDR3. CDR1 is SGHNT and CDR2 is YYREEE in the germline V gene (reference sequence).

The chain links TRBV5-1 to TRBJ1-1. Germline V gene sequence: CDR1 SGHRS, CDR2 YFSETQ. This CDR3 comprises 16 residues. CDR3 residues: CASSFLILKANTEAFF.

The genes are TRBV12-2 and TRBJ2-4; TCRdb's assignment of TRBD1 cannot be checked, as there is no DNA. TRBV12-2 is noted as a pseudogene. This CDR3 region has 13 residues. CDR3 sequence: CAETWGTKNIQYF.

The chain links TRBV3-1 to TRBJ2-1. The CDR3 totals 12 residues. Germline loops: CDR1 LGHDT, CDR2 YNNKEL (reference sequence). The CDR3 sequence is CTSSQESLEQFF.

The CDR3 loop reads CASSYVAGKADEQFF. The chain couples TRBV6-5 to TRBJ2-1; TCRdb's D call of TRBD2 is untestable without DNA. The CDR3 covers 15 residues. Germline CDR1 reads MNHEY; CDR2 reads SVGAGI.

The CDR3 sequence is CASSSVGQFYGYTF. The J gene is TRBJ1-2, the V gene TRBV5-6. The CDR3 totals 14 residues. CDR1 is SGHDT and CDR2 is YYEEEE in the germline V gene.

This chain connects TRBV10-3 to TRBJ2-7; TCRdb's assignment of TRBD1 cannot be checked, as there is no DNA. This CDR3 comprises 13 residues. Germline CDR1 and CDR2: ENHRY and SYGVKD. This CDR3 is CAISESRTGGQYF.

The chain couples TRBV6-2 or TRBV6-3 to TRBJ1-5; the TCRdb call, TRBD1, lacks DNA for checking. Germline CDR1 reads MNHEY; CDR2 reads SVGEGT. This CDR3 is built from 14 residues. CDR3 sequence reads: CASSYPYGYQPQHF.

The chain couples TRBV7-2 to TRBJ1-5; with no DNA, the TCRdb D assignment of TRBD1 cannot be verified. There are 16 residues in the CDR3. Germline CDR1 and CDR2: SGHTA and FQGNSA. CDR3 sequence: CASSLGPQASNQPQHF.

V is TRBV4-2 and J is TRBJ2-7; as DNA is missing, the TRBD1 call by TCRdb cannot be tested. The length of the CDR3 is 14 residues. Germline V lookup: CDR1 LGHNA, CDR2 YNFKEQ. This CDR3 is CASSRGHNSYEQYF.